A selection of T cell receptor beta chains follows, all from one sample in a study of blood T cell repertoires in COVID-19. The repertoire was sequenced with immunoSEQ multiplex PCR; TCRdb's copy has only in-frame clones and lacks some. Among about 390,000 clones, around nine tenths were seen once, and the ten largest hold approximately 9.3%. The sequencing input was PBMCs or T cells enriched from blood (not recorded which). These receptor sequences come from a woman aged 50 to 65 who had recovered from COVID-19. The CDR3 runs from the conserved cysteine through the conserved F or W. A D gene is named only where the DNA matches it firmly. Clone size is shown for a subset of rows, as once, few, many or a class of expanded clone.

NA	once	TRBV13	TRBJ1-1	CASSSENTEAFF	TGTGCCAGCAGTTCAGAGAACACTGAAGCTTTCTTT
TRBD1	NA	TRBV7-9	TRBJ2-7	CASRGQGGLEQYF	TGTGCCAGCAGGGGACAGGGGGGCCTCGAGCAGTACTTC
TRBD2	NA	TRBV3-1/TRBV3-2	TRBJ2-3	CASSPRSGNTDTQYF	TGTGCCAGCAGCCCCCGGAGCGGGAACACAGATACGCAGTATTTT
NA	NA	TRBV5-1	TRBJ2-3	CASSLGAHGGRADTQYF	TGCGCCAGCAGCTTGGGGGCCCACGGGGGTCGCGCAGATACGCAGTATTTT
NA	NA	TRBV6-1	TRBJ2-3	CASSEAGGGTSTDTQYF	TGTGCCAGCAGTGAAGCCGGCGGTGGAACTAGCACAGATACGCAGTATTTT
NA	NA	TRBV7-9	TRBJ2-3	CASSSGQGSTDTQYF	TGTGCCAGCAGCTCGGGGCAGGGGAGCACAGATACGCAGTATTTT
NA	NA	TRBV27	TRBJ1-2	CASSADQDYGYTF	TGTGCCAGCAGCGCAGATCAGGACTATGGCTACACCTTC
NA	NA	TRBV4-1	TRBJ1-4	CASSRPGTNEKLFF	TGCGCCAGCAGCCGTCCGGGAACTAATGAAAAACTGTTTTTT
NA	NA	TRBV28	TRBJ1-1	CASRRQLNTEAFF	TGTGCCAGCAGGAGACAGCTGAACACTGAAGCTTTCTTT
NA	few	TRBV4-2	TRBJ2-7	CASSPPTAYEQYF	TGTGCCAGCAGCCCCCCCACGGCCTACGAGCAGTACTTC
NA	NA	TRBV28	TRBJ1-2	CASGRGSVRSYGYTF	TGTGCCAGCGGCAGGGGTTCAGTTAGGAGCTATGGCTACACCTTC
TRBD1	NA	TRBV27	TRBJ1-6	CASRAGRGFNSPLHF	TGTGCCAGCAGGGCCGGCAGGGGGTTTAATTCACCCCTCCACTTT
TRBD1	once	TRBV7-9	TRBJ2-7	CASSPQGVRSSYEQYF	TGTGCCAGCAGCCCCCAGGGGGTGCGGAGCTCCTACGAGCAGTACTTC
NA	few	TRBV7-7	TRBJ2-1	CASSFNRDNEQFF	TGTGCTAGCAGCTTTAACAGGGACAATGAGCAGTTCTTC
TRBD2	NA	TRBV3-1/TRBV3-2	TRBJ2-5	CASSKRGGRQETQYF	TGTGCCAGCAGCAAGCGCGGGGGGCGACAAGAGACCCAGTACTTC
NA	NA	TRBV11-1	TRBJ2-1	CASSLSDGEQFF	TGTGCCAGCAGCTTGAGCGATGGCGAGCAGTTCTTC
TRBD1	NA	TRBV5-5	TRBJ2-1	CASSLEWTGIQFF	TGTGCCAGCAGCTTGGAGTGGACAGGGATACAGTTCTTC
TRBD2	NA	TRBV11-2	TRBJ2-5	CASSLEGLSHGLETQYF	TGTGCCAGCAGCTTAGAGGGACTATCCCATGGACTCGAGACCCAGTACTTC
NA	few	TRBV3-1/TRBV3-2	TRBJ1-2	CASSQVDRPYYGYTF	TGTGCCAGCAGCCAAGTCGACAGGCCCTACTATGGCTACACCTTC
TRBD2	NA	TRBV7-2	TRBJ2-1	CASSLRGGNNEQFF	TGTGCCAGCAGCTTACGGGGGGGAAACAATGAGCAGTTCTTC
TRBD1	NA	TRBV29-1	TRBJ1-1	CSVEGQGAHPASEAFF	TGCAGCGTCGAGGGACAGGGAGCCCACCCAGCATCTGAAGCTTTCTTT
NA	NA	TRBV6-6	TRBJ1-5	CASSYDSTWPQHF	TGTGCCAGCAGTTACGACAGCACTTGGCCCCAGCATTTT
TRBD1	NA	TRBV11-2	TRBJ1-3	CASSPNRGSGNTIYF	TGTGCCAGCAGCCCTAACAGGGGATCTGGAAACACCATATATTTT
NA	few	TRBV3-1/TRBV3-2	TRBJ1-4	CASSQNRQPTNEKLFF	TGTGCCAGCAGCCAGAATCGACAGCCAACTAATGAAAAACTGTTTTTT
NA	NA	TRBV3-1/TRBV3-2	TRBJ1-1	CASSPGGGGLYTEAFF	TGTGCCAGCAGCCCGGGGGGCGGGGGGCTGTACACTGAAGCTTTCTTT
NA	once	TRBV7-2	TRBJ2-2	CASSETAPQGELFF	TGTGCCAGCTCTGAGACAGCTCCCCAGGGGGAGCTGTTTTTT
NA	once	TRBV6-5	TRBJ1-2	CASRGLGAGYTF	TGTGCCAGCAGGGGACTCGGAGCGGGCTACACCTTC
TRBD1	NA	TRBV2	TRBJ1-4	CATRDRTQGDEKLFF	TGTGCCACAAGGGACAGGACCCAGGGAGATGAAAAACTGTTTTTT
TRBD1	NA	TRBV6-5	TRBJ1-1	CASSTQGLGGEAFF	TGTGCCAGCAGCACACAGGGGCTTGGCGGTGAAGCTTTCTTT
TRBD2	once	TRBV5-1	TRBJ2-3	CASNRWRGDDTQYF	TGCGCCAGCAATCGGTGGCGGGGGGATGATACGCAGTATTTT
NA	NA	TRBV28	TRBJ1-2	CASSSPSYGYTF	TGTGCCAGCAGTTCCCCTAGCTATGGCTACACCTTC
NA	NA	TRBV6-5	TRBJ2-1	CASTLAVGYEQFF	TGTGCCAGCACTTTAGCGGTGGGCTATGAGCAGTTCTTC
TRBD2	NA	TRBV7-6	TRBJ2-1	CASSLATSGGYNEQFF	TGTGCCAGCAGCTTAGCAACTAGCGGGGGCTACAATGAGCAGTTCTTC
NA	NA	TRBV7-9	TRBJ1-1	CASSLDRNTEAFF	TGTGCCAGCAGCTTAGACAGGAACACTGAAGCTTTCTTT
NA	NA	TRBV6-5	TRBJ1-2	CASSYLQGTVAGYTF	TGTGCCAGCAGTTACTTACAGGGTACTGTAGCTGGCTACACCTTC
NA	NA	TRBV7-6	TRBJ2-1	CASSPRSYNEQFF	TGTGCCAGCAGCCCCCGGTCGTACAATGAGCAGTTCTTC
NA	NA	TRBV6-5	TRBJ1-6	CASSYPGSPLHF	TGTGCCAGCAGTTACCCGGGATCACCCCTCCACTTT
NA	NA	TRBV12-3/TRBV12-4	TRBJ1-5	CASSDRGQPQHF	TGTGCCAGCAGTGATAGGGGACAGCCCCAGCATTTT
NA	NA	TRBV18	TRBJ2-7	CASSPTRDYEQYF	TGTGCCAGCTCACCAACTAGGGACTACGAGCAGTACTTC
TRBD1	NA	TRBV30	TRBJ1-2	CAYPGGPFNENYGYTF	TGTGCCTACCCAGGGGGTCCTTTTAATGAGAACTATGGCTACACCTTC
NA	NA	TRBV3-1/TRBV3-2	TRBJ2-1	CASSQEPDMKDEQFF	TGTGCCAGCAGCCAAGAACCGGACATGAAAGATGAGCAGTTCTTC
NA	NA	TRBV9	TRBJ1-5	CASSVEGRGGQPQHF	TGTGCCAGCAGCGTAGAGGGTAGAGGAGGTCAGCCCCAGCATTTT
NA	NA	TRBV14	TRBJ2-3	CASSQELSNTDTQYF	TGTGCCAGCAGCCAAGAGCTCAGTAACACAGATACGCAGTATTTT
TRBD1	NA	TRBV7-9	TRBJ1-1	CASKQGTGDDTEAFF	TGTGCCAGCAAACAGGGCACAGGGGATGACACTGAAGCTTTCTTT
TRBD2	once	TRBV19	TRBJ2-7	CASSGGDYEQYF	TGTGCCAGTAGCGGGGGGGACTACGAGCAGTACTTC